The sequence of this T cell receptor beta chain was determined in a study of cytomegalovirus exposure and HLA in healthy donors. The overall study: Researchers previously reported finding roughly 120 million unique TCR beta sequences from some 180 million T cells.

As for this clone: Its specificity is unknown.

The PCR used 60 Vbeta and 13 Jbeta primers. Sequenced by immunoSEQ multiplex PCR; TCRdb stores in-frame clones only, minus some. The repertoire holds 100,000 or so clones, 76% seen once, with around 10% in the top ten. Findings of the study overall: The study flagged roughly 150 TCR beta chains as cytomegalovirus-associated. A later analysis linked some 18,000 TCR beta sequences to HLA alleles at 0.05 false discovery rate.

This clonotype was obtained from a woman between 35 and 50 years old in good health and CMV-seropositive. Sequencing was performed on PBMCs.

The CDR3 loop is CASSLSGLNTEAFF. The CDR3, as DNA: TGCGCCAGCAGCTTGTCAGGCTTGAACACTGAAGCTTTCTTT. V is TRBV5-1 and J is TRBJ1-1; no reliable D call. Trimming cost V 1 base and J 0 bases, with 7 bases left between them. CDR1 is SGHRS, CDR2 YFSETQ, per germline. This CDR3 spans 14 amino acids.